This is a list of T cell receptor beta chains from one sample in a study of naive and memory T cell subsets. Each CDR3 protein gets one entry after TCRdb re-called the UMI-ligation and nested PCR reads with MiXCR. The profile shows about 90,000 distinct CDR3 sequences, approximately 10% of them singletons. The sequencing sample was made of naive CD4+ T cells from blood. Source of these receptors: a human donor in good health. The CDR3 runs from the conserved cysteine through the conserved F or W. D genes are given only for firm matches. Clone size is given for some rows only: seen once, a few or many times, or a class if the clone is expanded.

clone_size | j_call | d_call | v_call | cdr3_nt | cdr3_aa
many | TRBJ2-1 | . | TRBV4-1 | TGCGCCAGCAGCCCCGAATCACTTCCTGAGCAGTTCTTC | CASSPESLPEQFF
. | TRBJ1-5 | . | TRBV6-1 | TGTGCCAGCAGTGAGGTCGGGGGGAATCAGCCCCAGCATTTT | CASSEVGGNQPQHF
few | TRBJ1-3 | . | TRBV12-3/TRBV12-4 | TGTGCCAGCAGTTTAGGGGTGGGGGGCTCTGGAAACACCATATATTTT | CASSLGVGGSGNTIYF
. | TRBJ1-4 | . | TRBV15 | TGTGCCACCAGCAGGGACGGGGCAACTAATGAAAAACTGTTTTTT | CATSRDGATNEKLFF
few | TRBJ2-7 | TRBD1 | TRBV18 | TGTGCCAGCTCACCCCGGGGGACTGGGACAGGGTACGAGCAGTACTTC | CASSPRGTGTGYEQYF
many | TRBJ2-3 | . | TRBV29-1 | TGCAGCGGTGCGGAACAGTCATATTTGAATACGCAGTATTTT | CSGAEQSYLNTQYF
. | TRBJ2-6 | TRBD1 | TRBV7-6 | TGTGCCAGCAGCTTATTCGGGACAGGCCCCTCTGGGGCCAACGTCCTGACTTTC | CASSLFGTGPSGANVLTF
many | TRBJ2-3 | . | TRBV18 | TGTGCCAGCTCACCCATACAGTTGCGAATCACAGATACGCAGTATTTT | CASSPIQLRITDTQYF
. | TRBJ1-2 | TRBD1 | TRBV7-2 | TGTGCCAGCATCCAAGGGACAGTAGCTAACTATGGCTACACCTTC | CASIQGTVANYGYTF
. | TRBJ2-1 | TRBD2 | TRBV2 | TGTGCCAGCAGTGAAAACGGACTAGCGATTAATGAGCAGTTCTTC | CASSENGLAINEQFF
few | TRBJ2-4 | . | TRBV10-3 | TGTGCCATCAGTGAAGGTCAGGGGGGAGCCAAAAACATTCAGTACTTC | CAISEGQGGAKNIQYF
many | TRBJ1-4 | . | TRBV12-3/TRBV12-4 | TGTGCCAGCAGTTTGGATGGCGGTGCAACTAATGAAAAACTGTTTTTT | CASSLDGGATNEKLFF
many | TRBJ2-4 | TRBD1 | TRBV20-1 | TGCAGTGCTAGACCTACCGGGACAGGTGGGGGAAGAAACATTCAGTACTTC | CSARPTGTGGGRNIQYF
few | TRBJ1-1 | . | TRBV12-3/TRBV12-4 | TGTGCCAGCAGTTTAGAACAGTCGAACACTGAAGCTTTCTTT | CASSLEQSNTEAFF
many | TRBJ2-7 | TRBD1 | TRBV12-3/TRBV12-4 | TGTGCCAGCAGTCCGACAGGGGCCTACGAGCAGTACTTC | CASSPTGAYEQYF
once | TRBJ2-6 | . | TRBV5-4 | TGTGCCAGCAGCTCGCTACAGGGATCCTCTGGGGCCAACGTCCTGACTTTC | CASSSLQGSSGANVLTF
many | TRBJ2-1 | TRBD2 | TRBV12-3/TRBV12-4 | TGTGCCAGCAGTTACAGCGGGAGGGCCTACAATGAGCAGTTCTTC | CASSYSGRAYNEQFF
few | TRBJ1-2 | TRBD1 | TRBV18 | TGTGCCAGCTCACTGGGACAGCTCTATGGCTACACCTTC | CASSLGQLYGYTF
few | TRBJ2-3 | . | TRBV7-2 | TGTGCCAGCAGCTTAGACCTAAGCACAGATACGCAGTATTTT | CASSLDLSTDTQYF
. | TRBJ2-1 | TRBD2 | TRBV20-1 | TGCAGTGCTAGCGTGAGCGGGAGGCCAACTTACAATGAGCAGTTCTTC | CSASVSGRPTYNEQFF
many | TRBJ2-7 | . | TRBV12-3/TRBV12-4 | TGTGCCAGCAGTTTAGGAAGGACAGCCCTCCAATCCTACGAGCAGTACTTC | CASSLGRTALQSYEQYF
few | TRBJ2-5 | TRBD2 | TRBV20-1 | TGCAGTGCGCAGCGGGGGGCCCAACAAGAGACCCAGTACTTC | CSAQRGAQQETQYF
many | TRBJ2-1 | . | TRBV19 | TGTGCCGCCAGTAGAGGGGGGGTTGTTTCAGATGAGCAGTTCTTC | CAASRGGVVSDEQFF
. | TRBJ2-5 | . | TRBV4-3 | TGCGCCAGCAGCCAAGACTCGGGAGCGGGAGAGACCCAGTACTTC | CASSQDSGAGETQYF
few | TRBJ2-7 | TRBD2 | TRBV20-1 | TGCAGTGCTACTGGACTAGCGGGAGGTAACGAGCAGTACTTC | CSATGLAGGNEQYF
few | TRBJ2-1 | . | TRBV12-3/TRBV12-4 | TGTGCCAGCAGTTTATTACTGATTGGGCCCAATGAGCAGTTCTTC | CASSLLLIGPNEQFF
many | TRBJ1-4 | TRBD1 | TRBV4-3 | TGCGCCAGCAGCCAGACCGCCAGGACAGGGGAGAGGGAAAAACTGTTTTTT | CASSQTARTGEREKLFF
. | TRBJ2-1 | . | TRBV18 | TGTGCCAGCTCACCACCGTCTAAGACCTACAATGAGCAGTTCTTC | CASSPPSKTYNEQFF
many | TRBJ2-3 | . | TRBV7-8 | TGTGCCAGCAGCCCCTCAGGCACAGATACGCAGTATTTT | CASSPSGTDTQYF
few | TRBJ1-2 | TRBD1 | TRBV12-3/TRBV12-4 | TGTGCCAGCTGTCGACAGGGTTCGGGCTACACCTTC | CASCRQGSGYTF
few | TRBJ1-5 | TRBD1 | TRBV7-6 | TGTGCCAGCAGCTTAAGGCAGGGGGGAGATCAGCCCCAGCATTTT | CASSLRQGGDQPQHF
. | TRBJ2-3 | . | TRBV5-4 | TGTGCCAGCAGCTTGAGACTACAAACAGATACGCAGTATTTT | CASSLRLQTDTQYF
once | TRBJ2-2 | TRBD1 | TRBV15 | TGTGCCACCAGCAGAGCTGGGCAGGGGGCTTTTGAGACCGGGGAGCTGTTTTTT | CATSRAGQGAFETGELFF
many | TRBJ2-1 | . | TRBV11-2 | TGTGCCAGCAGCTTATCGAGTTCCTACAATGAGCAGTTCTTC | CASSLSSSYNEQFF
few | TRBJ2-1 | . | TRBV3-1 | TGTGCCAGCAGCCAAGTCATGACGGCAATCGATGAGCAGTTCTTC | CASSQVMTAIDEQFF
. | TRBJ2-3 | TRBD2 | TRBV19 | TGTGCCAGTAGTCCTCGGACTAGCGCCGTGACGCAGTATTTT | CASSPRTSAVTQYF
. | TRBJ2-3 | TRBD2 | TRBV19 | TGTGCCAGTATGAGGCTAGCGGGAGGGGAGGATACGCAGTATTTT | CASMRLAGGEDTQYF
many | TRBJ2-1 | . | TRBV6-6 | TGTGCCAGCAGTAATCCAAAACTCCCGAGCTCCTACAATGAGCAGTTCTTC | CASSNPKLPSSYNEQFF
few | TRBJ1-5 | . | TRBV20-1 | TGCAGTGCTAGGGGGGGGGATCAGCCCCAGCATTTT | CSARGGDQPQHF
few | TRBJ2-2 | . | TRBV6-2/TRBV6-3 | TGTGCCAGCAGTTACTCGATGATATACACCGGGGAGCTGTTTTTT | CASSYSMIYTGELFF
. | TRBJ2-5 | . | TRBV6-2/TRBV6-3 | TGTGCCAGCAGTTACATCGGCGTCCAAGAGACCCAGTACTTC | CASSYIGVQETQYF
. | TRBJ2-2 | . | TRBV20-1 | TGCAGTGCTAGAGTCGGGGGAGGAGGCACCGGGGAGCTGTTTTTT | CSARVGGGGTGELFF
. | TRBJ2-7 | TRBD2 | TRBV7-2 | TGTGCCAGCAGCTTAGTACCCGGACTAGCGGGAAGCGAGCAGTACTTC | CASSLVPGLAGSEQYF
. | TRBJ1-2 | . | TRBV5-1 | TGCGCCAGCAGCCCCGACGTGAACTATGGCTACACCTTC | CASSPDVNYGYTF
. | TRBJ2-7 | . | TRBV27 | TGTGCCAGCATTACATGGGGGCGGAGCTCCTACGAGCAGTACTTC | CASITWGRSSYEQYF
many | TRBJ1-1 | . | TRBV12-3/TRBV12-4 | TGTGCCAGCAGTTTTCAGGCCAACACTGAAGCTTTCTTT | CASSFQANTEAFF
many | TRBJ2-1 | TRBD2 | TRBV5-6 | TGTGCCAGCAGCTTGTTTGGCCTAGCGGAATACAATGAGCAGTTCTTC | CASSLFGLAEYNEQFF
. | TRBJ2-5 | . | TRBV2 | TGTGCCAGCAGTGAAGACCTAGCAAGCCAAGAGACCCAGTACTTC | CASSEDLASQETQYF
many | TRBJ2-3 | . | TRBV12-3/TRBV12-4 | TGTGCCAGCAGTTTAGCGGGGAGCACAGATACGCAGTATTTT | CASSLAGSTDTQYF